The 16 T cell receptor beta chains below all came from one sample that was sequenced in a study of T cells in tumors after PD-1 blockade. Sequenced by immunoSEQ multiplex PCR; TCRdb stores in-frame clones only, minus some. The sample has roughly 48,000 clones, 81% seen once. The sample consisted of PBMCs, taken before anti-PD-1 treatment. The receptors shown here come from a human donor with basal cell carcinoma.

The chain combines TRBV18 with TRBJ2-2; D is perhaps TRBD2 (6 bases). V was pared by 7 bases and J by 3 bases, with 15 bases between. CDR3 length equals 15 residues. Germline V gene data show CDR1 as KGHSH and CDR2 as LQKENI. This CDR3 reads CASLLPGLYTGELFF. Written as DNA, the CDR3 is TGTGCCAGCTTACTGCCGGGACTCTACACCGGGGAGCTGTTTTTT.

The rearrangement links TRBV24-1 to TRBJ1-5; 7 bases map to TRBD1. The ends lost 4 bases at V and 2 bases at J; junction bases unmatched: 4. CDR1 KGHDR and CDR2 SFDVKD come from the germline V gene. The CDR3 is made up of 15 amino acids. The CDR3 DNA is TGTGCCACCAGTGACCTAACAGGGGGCAATCAGCCCCAGCATTTT. Translating it yields CATSDLTGGNQPQHF.

The rearrangement uses TRBV5-4 and TRBJ2-1, with D unresolved. Germline V gene lookup returns CDR1 SGHNT and CDR2 YYREEE (reference sequence). Trimming stripped 0 bases from V and 10 bases from J, with 5 bases between. This CDR3 has 11 amino acids. The CDR3 loop reads CASSLDREQFF. In nucleotides, the CDR3 is TGTGCCAGCAGCTTGGATCGGGAGCAGTTCTTC.

The rearrangement joins TRBV7-9 to TRBJ2-7; 7 bases map to TRBD2. The junction had 12 bases not matched to a gene; V was cut back by 8 bases and J by 2 bases. The CDR3 covers 15 residues. CDR1 and CDR2 from the germline V gene are SEHNR and FQNEAQ (reference sequence). The CDR3 region is CASVSSGGGPYEQYF. The CDR3 coding sequence is TGTGCCAGCGTTAGTTCTGGGGGGGGTCCCTACGAGCAGTACTTC.

The chain employs TRBV5-8 and TRBJ2-4; D is perhaps TRBD1 (6 bases). The V gene's germline CDR1 is SGHTS and CDR2 YDEGEE. V lost 4 bases and J 0 bases, leaving 20 bases between the germline ends. The CDR3 contains 18 residues. CDR3 sequence reads: CASSNLRQDSLAKNIQYF. For the CDR3, the DNA is TGTGCCAGCAGCAACCTTAGACAGGACTCGTTAGCCAAAAACATTCAGTACTTC.

This rearrangement joins TRBV5-4 to TRBJ2-2; D possibly uses TRBD1 or TRBD2 (7 bases each). CDR1 is SGHNT, CDR2 YYREEE, per germline (reference sequence). The V gene lost 0 bases and the J gene lost 5 bases, with 11 bases spanning the gap. The CDR3 contains 15 residues. The CDR3 sequence: CASSLGQGGTGELFF. The CDR3 DNA reads TGTGCCAGCAGCTTGGGGCAGGGGGGGACCGGGGAGCTGTTTTTT.

The chain employs TRBV6-5 and TRBJ2-6; tentatively, D is TRBD1 (6 bases). Germline V gene lookup returns CDR1 MNHEY and CDR2 SVGAGI. Trimming took off 6 bases at V and 2 bases at J, with 11 bases between the two ends. This CDR3 has 15 amino acids. CDR3 nucleotides: TGTGCCAGCAGCCCACAGGGTACTGGGGCCAACGTCCTGACTTTC. Amino acids: CASSPQGTGANVLTF.

The CDR3, as DNA: TGTGCCACCAGTGGTCGCAGCGACACCGGGGAGCTGTTTTTT. Encoded protein: CATSGRSDTGELFF. The V call is TRBV24-1, the J call TRBJ2-2; unclear D gene. The V gene lost 5 bases and the J gene lost 3 bases, with 9 bases spanning the gap. Germline CDR1 is KGHDR and CDR2 is SFDVKD. This CDR3 is built from 14 residues.

This chain uses TRBV18 with TRBJ2-3, with 8 nucleotides matching TRBD1. CDR3 length: 16 residues. The ends lost 2 bases at V and 4 bases at J; junction bases unmatched: 8. Germline CDR1 KGHSH, CDR2 LQKENI. In DNA, the CDR3 is TGTGCCAGCTCACCAGTCGACAGGGGAGGAGCAGATACGCAGTATTTT. It yields the protein CASSPVDRGGADTQYF.

The chain employs TRBV6-4 and TRBJ2-3, with TRBD2 as a possible D gene (6 bases). The CDR3 is made up of 14 amino acids. The V gene's germline CDR1 is MRHNA and CDR2 SNTAGT. With 3 bases removed from V and 0 bases from J, the gap between germline ends came to 7 bases. The CDR3 loop is CASSEGTSTDTQYF. As DNA, the CDR3 is TGTGCCAGCAGTGAAGGGACTAGCACAGATACGCAGTATTTT.

J is TRBJ2-1 and V is TRBV24-1; tentative D call: TRBD1 (5 bases). Germline CDR1 KGHDR, CDR2 SFDVKD. Trimming cost V 2 bases and J 5 bases, with 12 bases left between them. The CDR3 consists of 15 residues. CDR3 sequence: CATSDSGHRNNEQFF. CDR3 nucleotide sequence: TGTGCCACCAGTGATTCAGGACATCGAAACAATGAGCAGTTCTTC.

This clone occurred a few times. The chain has TRBV28 and TRBJ2-7, with 7 bases fitting TRBD2. Germline V gene data show CDR1 as MDHEN and CDR2 as SYDVKM. The CDR3 is made up of 16 amino acids. Losses at the gene ends were 4 bases for V and 0 bases for J; bases not matched to a gene: 9. The CDR3 loop reads CASSSYARGSSYEQYF. In DNA form, the CDR3 reads TGTGCCAGCAGTTCCTATGCGCGGGGGAGCTCCTACGAGCAGTACTTC.

The chain has TRBV6-1 and TRBJ1-2; maybe TRBD1 (6 bases). The V end lost 0 bases, the J end lost 2 bases, and 13 bases lay between the germline ends. Germline values: CDR1 MNHNS, CDR2 SASEGT. This CDR3 comprises 16 residues. CDR3 amino acids: CASSEAGGGLNYGYTF. In nucleotides, the CDR3 is TGTGCCAGCAGTGAAGCGGGCGGGGGCTTGAACTATGGCTACACCTTC.

This sequence joins TRBV30 and TRBJ1-6; 9 bases are a match to TRBD1. Germline V gene sequence: CDR1 GTSNPN, CDR2 SVGIG (reference sequence). This CDR3 has 20 amino acids. V was clipped by 1 base and J by 4 bases; unmatched bases: 17. The CDR3, as DNA: TGTGCCTGGAGTGGGAAGGCTATGACAGGGGGACTTGGATATAATTCACCCCTCCACTTT. Amino acids: CAWSGKAMTGGLGYNSPLHF.

This chain connects TRBV10-3 to TRBJ1-4; possibly TRBD1 for D (5 bases). Trimming removed 2 bases at V and 6 bases at J, with 10 bases between. In germline, CDR1 is ENHRY, CDR2 SYGVKD. The CDR3 is 14 residues long. Here the CDR3 reads CAISEKGLHEKLFF. The CDR3 DNA is TGTGCCATCAGTGAGAAGGGACTGCATGAAAAACTGTTTTTT.

The J gene is TRBJ2-3, the V gene TRBV2; tentatively, D is TRBD1 (5 bases). This CDR3 is 14 amino acids long. The V gene's germline CDR1 is SNHLY and CDR2 FYNNEI. Trimming stripped 1 base from V and 2 bases from J, with 7 bases between. In DNA, the CDR3 is TGTGCCAGCAGTGAAGACAGGATCACAGATACGCAGTATTTT. This gives the protein CASSEDRITDTQYF.